This T cell receptor (beta chain) came from a study of identical twins. This clonotype was recorded a few times. TCRdb re-called the 5' RACE reads with MiXCR, one entry per CDR3 protein. The sample consists of 500,000 to 600,000 distinct CDR3 sequences, approximately 22% of them appearing once. Trimming took off 6 bases at V and 7 bases at J, with 16 bases between the two ends. CDR3 size: 14 residues. The same data also went into a second study, on T cells expressing NK-cell markers.

The chain carries TRBV12-3 or TRBV12-4 and TRBJ1-5; no reliable D call. The sample consisted of CD4+ T cells sorted from blood. The receptor's source is a woman under 30 in good health. This chain's CDR3 is CASSVRYPGQPQHF. The CDR3 coding sequence is TGTGCCAGCAGCGTCCGGTATCCGGGCCAGCCCCAGCATTTT.